These 29 T cell receptor beta chains share one sample of origin, sequenced in a study of T cells after yellow fever vaccination. MiXCR, applied by TCRdb to the 5' RACE reads, yields one record per CDR3 protein. The table has hundreds of thousands of distinct CDR3 sequences, roughly 9.4% seen once. Sample: PBMCs, taken on the day of the first yellow fever vaccination. These receptors were taken from a young man who received the YFV17D yellow fever vaccine.

The chain employs TRBV30 and TRBJ1-5; tentative D call: TRBD1 (5 bases). The CDR3 contains 15 residues. Germline CDR1 GTSNPN, CDR2 SVGIG (reference sequence). The V gene lost 0 bases and the J gene lost 7 bases, with 16 bases spanning the gap. CDR3 amino acids: CAWSVQVGGVQPQHF. CDR3 DNA: TGTGCCTGGAGTGTACAAGTCGGGGGGGTGCAGCCCCAGCATTTT.

The chain is built from TRBV11-3 and TRBJ2-1, with no clear D. Germline lookup yields CDR1 SGHNT and CDR2 YENEEA. The CDR3 runs to 13 residues. V was pared by 0 bases and J by 11 bases, with 11 bases between. The CDR3 DNA sequence: TGTGCCAGCAGCTTAGATTCCGGGTGGCAGCAGTTCTTC. Translated: CASSLDSGWQQFF. Together with reference TRBV11-3 and TRBJ2-1, the CDR3 gives the full variable domain: EAGVVQSPRYKIIEKKQPVAFWCNPISGHNTLYWYLQNLGQGPELLIRYENEEAVDDSQLPKDRFSAERLKGVDSTLKIQPAELGDSAVYLCASSLDSGWQQFFGPGTRLTVL.

This clonotype was recorded at least ten times. In nucleotides, the CDR3 is TGTGCCAGCAGTGTGACAGCTAGCACAGATACGCAGTATTTT. This translates into CASSVTASTDTQYF. V and J are TRBV6-1 and TRBJ2-3; D is possibly TRBD1 (5 bases). V was shortened by 4 bases and J by 0 bases, with 8 bases between the two germline ends. This CDR3 has 14 residues. The germline V gene has CDR1 MNHNS and CDR2 SASEGT.

This clonotype has a handful of counts. CDR3 nucleotide sequence: TGCGCCAGCAGCCACATCCACCCGCGTGGAAGGTCTGGCAATCAGCCCCAGCATTTT. It translates to CASSHIHPRGRSGNQPQHF. This chain uses TRBV4-1 with TRBJ1-5; D ambiguous. Germline V gene lookup returns CDR1 MGHRA and CDR2 YSYEKL. Trimming took off 3 bases at V and 2 bases at J, with 23 bases between the two ends. The CDR3 is 19 residues long.

This clonotype was detected a few times. V usage is TRBV7-2 and J usage is TRBJ1-1, with D tentatively TRBD1 (5 bases). Trimming removed 1 base at V and 5 bases at J, with 8 bases between. This CDR3 has 13 residues. Germline V gene sequence: CDR1 SGHTA, CDR2 FQGNSA. CDR3 sequence: CASSLGAGTEAFF. CDR3 in DNA: TGTGCCAGCAGCTTAGGCGCAGGGACTGAAGCTTTCTTT.

This clonotype was recorded a few times. The rearrangement uses TRBV10-1 and TRBJ2-3; 8 bases agree with TRBD1. The CDR3 sequence is 13 residues long. Germline V gene data show CDR1 as WNHNN and CDR2 as SYGVQD (reference sequence). The trim removed 7 bases at V and 9 bases at J, leaving 9 bases unmatched. Written as DNA, the CDR3 is TGCGCCAGCAAGGGGACAGGCCCAGCCACGCAGTATTTT. The encoded protein is CASKGTGPATQYF.

J is TRBJ1-1 and V is TRBV12-3 or TRBV12-4; D is undetermined. V dropped 2 bases and J dropped 0 bases, with 7 bases sitting between them. The CDR3 runs to 14 residues. CDR3 protein: CASSLREMNTEAFF. In DNA form, the CDR3 reads TGTGCCAGCAGTTTAAGGGAAATGAACACTGAAGCTTTCTTT.

This chain joins TRBV20-1 and TRBJ2-1; no reliable D call. Trimming cost V 6 bases and J 0 bases, with 12 bases left between them. This CDR3 is built from 14 residues. Germline assignment: CDR1 DFQATT and CDR2 SNEGSKA (reference sequence). This CDR3 reads CSAPATSSYNEQFF. The CDR3 nucleotides read TGCAGTGCGCCCGCTACGAGCTCCTACAATGAGCAGTTCTTC.

This clonotype was recorded many times. The chain employs TRBV19 and TRBJ1-2; D call uncertain. CDR1 and CDR2 from the germline V gene are LNHDA and SQIVND (reference sequence). V shed 6 bases and J shed 7 bases, with 15 bases lying between them. The CDR3 is made up of 13 amino acids. The CDR3 loop reads CASRAEKVGGYTF. The CDR3 DNA reads TGTGCCAGTAGGGCGGAAAAAGTAGGTGGCTACACCTTC.

This clonotype was seen a handful of times. The rearrangement links TRBV10-3 to TRBJ2-3; D might be TRBD1 (5 bases). Germline values: CDR1 ENHRY, CDR2 SYGVKD. CDR3 length: 12 residues. Trimming removed 6 bases at V and 5 bases at J, with 9 bases between. The CDR3 region has the DNA TGTGCCATCAGGGGGCGTGAAGATACGCAGTATTTT. The encoded protein is CAIRGREDTQYF.

This clonotype was found a few times. The chain recombines TRBV5-1 with TRBJ2-3, with 12 bases lining up with TRBD2. The CDR3 is made up of 16 amino acids. V dropped 4 bases and J dropped 2; count of bases not matched to a gene: 5. CDR1 SGHRS and CDR2 YFSETQ come from the germline V gene. CDR3 residues: CASSPPSGGATDTQYF. As DNA, the CDR3 is TGCGCCAGCAGCCCGCCTAGCGGGGGGGCCACAGATACGCAGTATTTT.

This clonotype was seen many times. The J gene is TRBJ2-2, the V gene TRBV27, with D possibly TRBD2 on 5 matching bases. The CDR3 runs to 12 residues. Germline V CDR1 and CDR2: MNHEY, SMNVEV (reference sequence). V lost 3 bases and J 13 bases, leaving 12 bases between the germline ends. The CDR3 region has the DNA TGTGCCAGCAGTTTCGAGGGTCGGCGGCTGTTTTTT. It specifies CASSFEGRRLFF.

The V gene is TRBV7-6, the J gene TRBJ2-3, with D perhaps being TRBD1 or TRBD2 (5 bases each). Germline V gene lookup returns CDR1 SGHVS and CDR2 FNYEAQ. V lost 4 bases, J lost 4 bases, and 15 bases lay in between. The CDR3 has 15 residues. DNA of the CDR3: TGTGCCAGCAGCTCCCAGGTCCCGGGGCCAGATACGCAGTATTTT. It is translated as CASSSQVPGPDTQYF.

The chain uses TRBV27 and TRBJ2-3; 11 bases map to TRBD2. CDR1 and CDR2 (germline): MNHEY, SMNVEV (reference sequence). The CDR3 consists of 17 residues. V dropped 2 bases and J dropped 7; count of bases not matched to a gene: 11. The CDR3 DNA sequence: TGTGCCAGCAGTTTAGAAGGAACTAGCGGGGGTTGGCATACGCAGTATTTT. It encodes CASSLEGTSGGWHTQYF.

The chain carries TRBV28 and TRBJ1-3, with TRBD1 as a possible D gene (5 bases). The CDR3 runs to 17 residues. The V end lost 6 bases, the J end lost 4 bases, and 22 bases lay between the germline ends. Germline V gene lookup returns CDR1 MDHEN and CDR2 SYDVKM. The CDR3, as DNA: TGTGCCAGCAGCCCCTCCGGACACCGAATTAAGGGAAACACCATATATTTT. Amino acid sequence: CASSPSGHRIKGNTIYF.

This clonotype has a count of ten or more. The chain uses TRBV5-1 and TRBJ2-1; D call uncertain. Germline lookup yields CDR1 SGHRS and CDR2 YFSETQ. CDR3 size: 16 residues. V was cut by 4 bases and J by 3 bases, with 17 bases left in between. CDR3 protein: CASSRTSVGDYNEQFF. CDR3 DNA sequence: TGCGCCAGCAGCCGAACCTCGGTCGGAGACTACAATGAGCAGTTCTTC.

A few counts support this clonotype. The chain uses TRBV7-6 and TRBJ1-2, with TRBD1 matching over 7 bases. Germline-derived CDR1 and CDR2 are SGHVS and FNYEAQ. CDR3 length: 15 residues. V was clipped by 1 base and J by 5 bases; unmatched bases: 7. CDR3 DNA: TGTGCCAGCAGCTTAGGATCGGGGACAGAGTATGGCTACACCTTC. Residues: CASSLGSGTEYGYTF.

This clonotype occurred a few times. The chain has TRBV24-1 and TRBJ2-2, with D unclear. The V gene lost 5 bases and the J gene lost 6 bases, with 9 bases spanning the gap. The CDR3 totals 13 residues. Germline loops: CDR1 KGHDR, CDR2 SFDVKD. The CDR3 protein is CATSGGYPGELFF. In DNA, the CDR3 is TGTGCCACCAGTGGAGGTTATCCCGGGGAGCTGTTTTTT.

The rearrangement links TRBV4-1 to TRBJ2-7; no firm D call. Germline CDR1 reads MGHRA; CDR2 reads YSYEKL. The CDR3 has 17 amino acids. Deletions cut 1 base from V and 7 bases from J, with 23 bases between. The CDR3 DNA sequence: TGCGCCAGCAGCCAAGTCGGCCGGGCTCGACGGATCGTTGAGCAGTACTTC. Its protein product is CASSQVGRARRIVEQYF.

Ten or more counts support this clonotype. J is TRBJ1-3 and V is TRBV7-9; a possible D gene is TRBD1 (5 bases). The CDR3 length is 15 residues. The V gene's germline CDR1 is SEHNR and CDR2 FQNEAQ (reference sequence). Trimming removed 2 bases at V and 8 bases at J, with 16 bases between. CDR3 loop: CASSLQRFGGDTIYF. The DNA for the CDR3 is TGTGCCAGCAGCTTACAGCGGTTCGGAGGGGACACCATATATTTT.

This clonotype was found a few times. The CDR3 protein is CASRRQGFPADTQYF. CDR3 DNA sequence: TGCGCCAGCAGACGACAGGGTTTTCCTGCAGATACGCAGTATTTT. The J gene is TRBJ2-3, the V gene TRBV5-1, with TRBD1 identical over 7 bases. The length of the CDR3 is 15 residues. V trimming: 5 bases; J trimming: 4 bases; junction bases outside the gene matches: 10. From germline, CDR1 is SGHRS and CDR2 YFSETQ.

This clonotype has at least ten counts. The rearrangement uses TRBV29-1 and TRBJ2-2, with a possible D match to TRBD2 (6 bases). Trimming took off 4 bases at V and 6 bases at J, with 6 bases between the two ends. The CDR3 runs 11 residues. Germline assignment: CDR1 SQVTM and CDR2 ANQGSEA. In DNA form, the CDR3 reads TGCAGCGTTGCGGGGGCCGGGGAGCTGTTTTTT. Protein: CSVAGAGELFF.

This clonotype has a handful of counts. The J gene is TRBJ2-1, the V gene TRBV7-2, with D perhaps TRBD2 (6 bases). Per the germline V gene, CDR1 is SGHTA and CDR2 is FQGNSA. The germline V and J ends were trimmed by 8 bases and 4 bases, with 15 bases remaining between them. The CDR3 runs to 14 residues. The CDR3: CASGSPGGYNEQFF. CDR3 nucleotides: TGTGCCAGCGGGAGCCCCGGGGGATACAATGAGCAGTTCTTC.

In this sample, this clonotype turned up many times. The V gene is TRBV12-3 or TRBV12-4, the J gene TRBJ2-6; weak D call: TRBD2 (6 bases). Trimming cost V 4 bases and J 0 bases, with 10 bases left between them. CDR3 size: 16 residues. CDR3 sequence (DNA): TGTGCCAGCAGTTCCCCCGGGAGCTCTGGGGCCAACGTCCTGACTTTC. Translating gives CASSSPGSSGANVLTF.

There are many counts of this clonotype. V usage is TRBV24-1 and J usage is TRBJ2-3; 7 bases are a match to TRBD1. Germline V lookup: CDR1 KGHDR, CDR2 SFDVKD. The J segment lost 12 bases and the V segment lost 1 base, leaving 6 bases of the junction unmatched. The CDR3 has 13 residues. This CDR3 is CATSDLYWDRQYF. As DNA, the CDR3 is TGTGCCACCAGTGATTTATATTGGGACAGACAGTATTTT.

The gene calls are TRBV20-1 and TRBJ2-7, with D maybe TRBD1 (5 bases). The germline V gene encodes CDR1 DFQATT and CDR2 SNEGSKA (reference sequence). This CDR3 is built from 14 residues. V lost 0 bases to trimming and J lost 6 bases, with 15 bases between them. CDR3 amino acids: CSARDHIGVSEQYV. In nucleotides, the CDR3 is TGCAGTGCTAGAGATCATATAGGGGTAAGCGAGCAGTACGTC.

The gene calls are TRBV5-1 and TRBJ2-5; possible D gene TRBD2, 6 bases. This CDR3 has 16 residues. Trimming took off 0 bases at V and 5 bases at J, with 17 bases between the two ends. Looked up from germline, CDR1 is SGHRS and CDR2 is YFSETQ. The CDR3 protein is CASSLDIGLAGETQYF. The CDR3 nucleotides read TGCGCCAGCAGCTTGGACATCGGCCTTGCGGGGGAGACCCAGTACTTC.

The chain has TRBV7-2 and TRBJ2-7; 10 nucleotides line up with TRBD2. Per germline, CDR1 SGHTA and CDR2 FQGNSA. This CDR3 comprises 15 residues. After removal of 0 bases from V and 3 bases from J, the junction contained 2 bases not matched to a gene. DNA for the CDR3: TGTGCCAGCAGCTTAGCAGCGGGGGGGCACTACGAGCAGTACTTC. As protein: CASSLAAGGHYEQYF.

This clonotype was counted a few times. The chain employs TRBV2 and TRBJ2-5; 9 positions match TRBD1. Trimming cost V 7 bases and J 1 base; bases outside gene matches: 4. The CDR3 sequence is 14 residues long. Germline V gives CDR1 SNHLY, CDR2 FYNNEI. The CDR3 bases are TGTGCCAGCAACTGGGACAGGGTCCAAGAGACCCAGTACTTC. Translating gives CASNWDRVQETQYF.